The 17 T cell receptor beta chains given below trace back to one sample, sequenced in a study of technical replicates of blood from several donors. Sequencing used immunoSEQ multiplex PCR; TCRdb keeps in-frame clones, though not all of them. The sample holds 65,000 to 80,000 clones; 95% to 98% are singletons and the top ten take around 0.2%. Sequencing was performed on T cells isolated from PBMCs. The receptors here all came from a human donor in good health.

The chain combines TRBV10-3 with TRBJ2-7; weak D call: TRBD1 (6 bases). This CDR3 contains 17 residues. From germline, CDR1 is ENHRY and CDR2 SYGVKD. Trimming removed 4 bases at V and 0 bases at J, with 19 bases between. CDR3 sequence (DNA): TGTGCCATCAGTGGGGACCCGACAGGAACGAGCTCCTACGAGCAGTACTTC. Amino acid sequence: CAISGDPTGTSSYEQYF.

The CDR3 spells CASSKTSGSDNEQFF. The CDR3 bases are TGTGCCAGCAGCAAGACTAGCGGGAGTGATAATGAGCAGTTCTTC. This chain connects TRBV6-5 to TRBJ2-1, with 12 bases identical to TRBD2. The germline CDR1 and CDR2 sequences are MNHEY and SVGAGI. The CDR3 length is 15 residues. V dropped 6 bases and J dropped 7; count of bases not matched to a gene: 7.

This clone was found once. The chain employs TRBV7-3 and TRBJ2-1, with D perhaps matching TRBD2 (6 bases). The V end lost 5 bases, the J end lost 9 bases, and 17 bases lay between the germline ends. CDR3 length: 14 amino acids. Germline V gene lookup returns CDR1 SGHTA and CDR2 FQGTGA. The CDR3 region has the DNA TGTGCCAGCAGCGGGGACTGGGGAGGTGGTGAGCAGTTCTTC. This encodes CASSGDWGGGEQFF.

The rearrangement joins TRBV5-1 to TRBJ2-7; 12 bases map to TRBD2. The V segment lost 0 bases and the J segment 4 bases; nucleotides outside the gene matches: 5. CDR1 is SGHRS and CDR2 is YFSETQ in the germline V gene. The CDR3 loop spans 16 amino acids. CDR3 region: CASSLGGTSGQYEQYF. The DNA for the CDR3 is TGCGCCAGCAGCTTGGGGGGGACTAGCGGGCAGTACGAGCAGTACTTC. Full variable domain (remainder filled in from reference TRBV5-1 and TRBJ2-7): KAGVTQTPRYLIKTRGQQVTLSCSPISGHRSVSWYQQTPGQGLQFLFEYFSETQRNKGNFPGRFSGRQFSNSRSEMNVSTLELGDSALYLCASSLGGTSGQYEQYFGPGTRLTVT.

The V call is TRBV6-6, the J call TRBJ1-1, with D perhaps matching TRBD1 (6 bases). This CDR3 spans 13 amino acids. Germline CDR1 MNHNY, CDR2 SVGAGI (reference sequence). Trimming pared 5 bases from V and 1 base from J, leaving 8 bases between. CDR3 sequence (DNA): TGTGCCAGCAGTCTACAGGGGAACACTGAAGCTTTCTTT. It encodes CASSLQGNTEAFF.

This rearrangement joins TRBV10-2 to TRBJ2-2, with 10 bases aligning to TRBD1. This CDR3 has 15 residues. V was pared by 5 bases and J by 5 bases, with 5 bases of the junction left unmatched. Germline V gives CDR1 WSHSY, CDR2 SAAADI. CDR3 protein: CASSRTGGGTGELFF. The CDR3 DNA sequence: TGCGCCAGCAGTCGGACAGGGGGAGGAACCGGGGAGCTGTTTTTT.

This chain connects TRBV29-1 to TRBJ2-5, with 7 bases fitting TRBD1. The V gene's germline CDR1 is SQVTM and CDR2 ANQGSEA. This CDR3 has 13 amino acids. J lost 4 bases, V lost 5 bases, and 7 bases had no gene match. This chain's CDR3 is CSVLTGMRETQYF. In nucleotides, the CDR3 is TGCAGCGTTTTGACAGGGATGCGAGAGACCCAGTACTTC.

The J gene is TRBJ1-5, the V gene TRBV2; D is undetermined. CDR1 SNHLY and CDR2 FYNNEI come from the germline V gene. Trimming removed 5 bases from V and 3 bases from J, with 11 bases in between. The CDR3 consists of 14 residues. The DNA of the CDR3 is TGTGCCAGCAGTAGACTAGGAGCCAATCAGCCCCAGCATTTT. Translating gives CASSRLGANQPQHF. Using reference TRBV2 and TRBJ1-5 for the parts outside the CDR3, the full variable domain is EPEVTQTPSHQVTQMGQEVILRCVPISNHLYFYWYRQILGQKVEFLVSFYNNEISEKSEIFDDQFSVERPDGSNFTLKIRSTKLEDSAMYFCASSRLGANQPQHFGDGTRLSIL.

The V and J genes are TRBV7-9 and TRBJ1-5; the D is unclear. The CDR3 loop spans 14 amino acids. Germline V gives CDR1 SEHNR, CDR2 FQNEAQ (reference sequence). Trimming shortened V by 5 bases and J by 5 bases, and 13 bases separated the two germline ends. In DNA, the CDR3 is TGTGCCAGCAGCCAAGATGGGCGCTATCAGCCCCAGCATTTT. Translated, it gives CASSQDGRYQPQHF.

The chain links TRBV12-5 to TRBJ1-2, with TRBD1 as a possible D gene (6 bases). The CDR3 length is 17 residues. The germline V and J ends were trimmed by 4 bases and 2 bases, with 20 bases remaining between them. Germline CDR1 and CDR2: LGHNT and FRNRAP. CDR3 DNA sequence: TGTGCTAGTGGTTCGCCGGCGGGGGCGCCCAACAACTATGGCTACACCTTC. As protein: CASGSPAGAPNNYGYTF.

The rearrangement uses TRBV28 and TRBJ1-5, with D maybe TRBD1 (5 bases). CDR3 length: 18 residues. V was clipped by 3 bases and J by 1 base, with 19 bases between them. Germline assignment: CDR1 MDHEN and CDR2 SYDVKM. CDR3 amino acids: CASSFIQAGFGSNQPQHF. As DNA, the CDR3 is TGTGCCAGCAGTTTTATCCAGGCAGGGTTTGGGAGCAATCAGCCCCAGCATTTT.

J is TRBJ2-5 and V is TRBV9; TRBD2 matches 8 bases. V shed 2 bases, J shed 2 bases, and the junction held 8 bases outside the gene matches. The CDR3 covers 16 residues. Germline CDR1 SGDLS, CDR2 YYNGEE. The CDR3 here is CASSVHPLAGQETQYF. Here the CDR3 DNA reads TGTGCCAGCAGCGTCCACCCGCTAGCGGGTCAAGAGACCCAGTACTTC.

This chain uses TRBV11-2 with TRBJ1-2, with 9 bases fitting TRBD1. This CDR3 spans 13 amino acids. J lost 4 bases, V lost 3 bases, and 0 bases had no gene match. In germline, CDR1 is SGHAT, CDR2 FQNNGV. The CDR3 region is CASSLDRGYGYTF. The CDR3 DNA is TGTGCCAGCAGCTTGGACAGGGGCTATGGCTACACCTTC.

This clone is a singleton in its sample. This chain uses TRBV5-5 with TRBJ2-7; tentatively, D is TRBD2 (6 bases). CDR1 and CDR2 (germline): SGHKS, YYEKEE (reference sequence). V lost 0 bases to trimming and J lost 2 bases, with 24 bases between them. This CDR3 is 19 amino acids long. The CDR3 reads CASSLVFGHRDSSTYEQYF. In DNA, the CDR3 is TGTGCCAGCAGCTTGGTATTTGGACATAGGGACTCCTCGACCTACGAGCAGTACTTC.

The gene calls are TRBV4-2 and TRBJ2-2; maybe TRBD2 (6 bases). Trimming stripped 0 bases from V and 0 bases from J, with 14 bases between. Germline V lookup: CDR1 LGHNA, CDR2 YNFKEQ. This CDR3 spans 18 amino acids. The CDR3 coding sequence is TGTGCCAGCAGCCAAGATCGAAGGACTACCGCGAACACCGGGGAGCTGTTTTTT. It yields the protein CASSQDRRTTANTGELFF.

The chain employs TRBV19 and TRBJ2-7; TRBD1 matches at 7 bases. The germline gives CDR1 LNHDA, CDR2 SQIVND (reference sequence). With 0 bases clipped from V and 2 bases from J, the junction kept 7 bases outside the gene matches. This CDR3 region has 16 residues. CDR3 protein: CASSIDRTGNTYEQYF. CDR3 sequence (DNA): TGTGCCAGTAGTATAGACCGGACAGGAAACACCTACGAGCAGTACTTC.

The J gene is TRBJ2-7, the V gene TRBV7-5; the DNA was not compared with TRBD2, the D call given in the table. TRBV7-5 is tagged as a pseudogene. The CDR3 consists of 18 residues. Written as DNA, the CDR3 is TGTGTCAGAAGCTCCACGGGACTAGCGGAGATTCCCACCTACGAGCAGTACTTC. Translating it yields CVRSSTGLAEIPTYEQYF.